This T cell receptor (beta chain) was sequenced in a study of cytomegalovirus exposure and HLA in healthy donors (dated by TCRdb to the late 2010s). About the study as a whole: According to an earlier analysis of around 600 of the donors, 150 million to 200 million T cells yielded 117 million unique TCR beta sequences and about 300 Gb of sequence data. Roughly 300 gigabases of sequencing data and 80 million or so unique TCR sequences were included in an early release covering 500 to 750 HLA-typed donors. Of the roughly 410 genotyped donors, less than 90% were placed in the genetic ancestry cluster associated with self-reported Caucasian donors. The study aimed to test whether signatures of past pathogen exposure could be identified by cataloging public T cell receptors. The study profiled the T cell repertoires of 500 to 800 subjects by immunosequencing and related them to cytomegalovirus serostatus. Besides the first cohort of approximately 670 subjects, a separate validation cohort made up of roughly 120 different subjects was used. High-throughput TCR immunosequencing, statistical association of individual TCRs with disease status, and machine learning were combined to predict cytomegalovirus infection status. To study patterns of TCR occurrence, a later analysis re-analyzed previously published TCR beta repertoires from around 700 donors and added high-resolution HLA genotyping. The later analysis used no new phenotypic data to find candidate immune exposures, relying instead on TCR beta sequences and their occurrence across donors. An earlier analysis of 587 of the donors used high-throughput TCR beta sequencing to judge whether each TCR beta V gene segment behaved as functional or pseudogenic. Alongside the repertoire data, information on donor age, sex, ethnicity and CMV serostatus was compiled. A later genetic analysis used genome-wide SNP genotypes for about 60% of the roughly 700 donors, treating that subset as a discovery cohort. Every discovery cohort repertoire had been produced on one sequencing platform. HLA typing covered class I and class II loci at four-digit resolution. The number of donors typed differed by locus, with about 629-630 for A, B, C, DRB1 and DQB1, about 500 for DQA1, 600 to 610 for DPA1, and some 450 for DPB1. Roughly 5 DR-DQ haplotypes were handled as single units for association and clustering because linkage in the cohort was strong. Across around 400 genotyped donors of the cohort, an average of approximately 220,000 unique TCR beta nucleotide sequences per donor were sequenced, and roughly 20% of those sequences were non-productive. Findings and caveats that apply to the study as a whole: Some 16 rarely observed V segments, including chromosome 9 orphons, were excluded from the earlier analysis of a few hundred of the donors because counts were too low. According to the authors, the approach could potentially be generalized to other disease states and immunological phenotypes. While some public TCRs were present in many individuals, most TCR sequences turned up only very rarely across donors. In a later genetic analysis, a missense DCLRE1C variant was associated with V-gene and J-gene trimming of TCR beta chains, and the association was replicated in an independent cohort. In an earlier analysis of 587 of the donors, most TCR beta V segments appeared in productive rearrangements about 87% or about 30% of the time, broadly matching IMGT annotations. According to a later genetic analysis, donors in an Asian-associated ancestry cluster had fewer N-insertions in productive TCRs than the roughly 700-donor mean. Correlated functional status among segregating V segments might reflect linkage disequilibrium, but an unknown experimental factor could not be ruled out. The sequencing pipeline was judged likely to have produced a cluster of highly shared sequence variants as a technical artifact. Because some donors lacked HLA typing at each locus, the association tests relied only on the typed subset. Roughly uniform sequencing depth across donors was assumed in presence/absence analyses, although this assumption may not hold. When HLA alleles, especially DR and DQ, strongly co-occurred, attributing TCR associations to individual alleles was difficult. The classifier was reported to diagnose cytomegalovirus status with high specificity and sensitivity in both the original cohort and the validation cohort. In a later analysis, most CMV-associated TCR beta chains were found to appear HLA-restricted, with HLA associations seemingly driven largely by CMV exposure. A few of the identified cytomegalovirus-associated TCR beta chains were confirmed in vitro to be specific for cytomegalovirus antigens. In this cohort, only TCR beta chains were sequenced, and detectable features were limited by the absence of alpha or paired-chain data. A later analysis found that HLA-associated TCR beta chains were more clonally expanded and had lower generation probabilities than equally common non-associated chains. A further reported finding was that TCR beta sequences accurately predicted the HLA-A and HLA-B alleles for most subjects in the first cohort. At a false discovery rate of 0.05, a later analysis linked some 17,000 TCR beta sequences to specific HLA alleles. Several of the top co-occurrence clusters appeared to be linked to parvovirus B19, influenza, CMV and Epstein-Barr virus, according to a later analysis. According to a later analysis, TCR association rates differed among HLA loci, with DRB1 alleles showing the most associated TCRs and HLA-C alleles showing the fewest. Immune exposure information for the cohort was limited to CMV serostatus. The 87-base-pair reads could not distinguish some IMGT-functional V segments, including TRBV6-2 and TRBV6-3, so those segments were excluded. A total of around 150 TCR beta chains were listed by the study as associated with cytomegalovirus.

CDR1 and CDR2 were assigned from the germline V gene as SGHTA and FQGTGA. From cysteine to phenylalanine, the CDR3 is 18 amino acids long. Only the CDR3 part of the read is kept: 54 bases, read in frame from the first base. As concerns this clone: Its antigen specificity is not known. At one end the junction does not follow the germline gene, possibly because of a read error.

The cohort was made up of roughly 670 healthy bone marrow donors. All cohort members were sampled while nominally healthy, although unrecorded immune exposures were likely present. The donor was CMV seropositive and was included in the group of 250 to 350 seropositive cohort members. Every donor gave a peripheral blood sample, and the peripheral blood mononuclear cells from that sample were used for TCR beta sequencing. Genomic DNA extraction from the blood cell samples was performed with the Qiagen DNeasy Blood Extraction Kit. Preparation of the library involved the immunoSEQ multiplex PCR assay. For the multiplex PCR, a mixture combining 60 forward primers for TCR Vbeta segments and 13 reverse primers for TCR Jbeta segments was used. The CDR3 region of rearranged TCR beta genes was amplified from genomic DNA with a multiplex PCR assay. The Illumina HiSeq System was used to sequence the amplified TCR beta libraries as 87-base-pair reads. The original methods were these. A later analysis tallied around 80 million unique TCR beta chains across the 550 to 850 repertoires, and around 9.9 million of those chains were shared by two or more donors. A nearest-neighbor algorithm error-corrected the raw reads and collapsed the reads into unique sequences, merging closely related sequences to remove PCR and sequencing errors. V, D and J gene segments were assigned by aligning CDR3 sequences to IMGT reference sequences. Each retained sequence needed at least a six-nucleotide match to both a V gene segment and a J gene segment. A rearrangement counted as productive if the CDR3 had no stop codons and remained in frame with V and J, and every other rearrangement counted as non-productive. Following IMGT convention, CDR3 was defined as the stretch from the second conserved V-encoded cysteine up to the conserved J-encoded phenylalanine. The earlier analysis of around 640 of the donors excluded sequences that lacked an unambiguous match to a single V gene segment. An earlier analysis of several hundred of the donors called V segments functional above 56.7% productive rearrangements and segregating when the between-donor standard deviation exceeded 5%. A statistical classification framework was built for diagnosing cytomegalovirus status from the catalog of TCR beta chain sequences. A later analysis assigned V and J genes by comparing TCR nucleotide sequences with IMGT/GENE-DB human TR gene sequences. A later analysis assigned CDR3 sequences and most-parsimonious VDJ recombination scenarios with the TCRdist pipeline. In a later analysis, each TCR beta chain was defined by its CDR3 amino acid sequence together with its V-gene family, and reads lacking a unique V-gene family were excluded. In a later analysis, 450 to 600 highly shared, low-generation-probability nucleotide sequences were removed to address suspected cross-contamination and a sequencing artifact. In a later analysis, a clonal expansion index for each public chain was calculated from normalized within-repertoire ranks of inferred template counts. Generation probabilities in a later analysis came from a VDJ recombination model fitted to out-of-frame rearrangements, and those results were checked against IGoR. Hypergeometric tests were used in a later analysis to score TCR-TCR, TCR-HLA and TCR-CMV co-occurrence, with a repertoire-size bias correction applied to the TCR pairs. In a later analysis, false discovery rates were estimated by permuting HLA or CMV assignments 20 times. A later analysis grouped co-occurring TCRs with DBSCAN, adding TCRdist sequence similarity when clustering within HLA-allele-positive subsets. Co-occurrence clustering excluded repertoires with fewer than 30,000 or more than 120,000 public chains, plus five with anomalous nucleotide sharing. Held by TCRdb, this immuneACCESS table contains in-frame sequences only and omits some clones. Under half of the omission traces to an unresolved V gene where checked; the cause of the rest is unknown. The V and J calls and clone size were taken over from that table, and D and trimming were inferred from the DNA. In this sample the table shows 120,000 or so clones, about 80% of which occur a single time. 8.9% of the sample goes to the ten largest clones.

The sample was PBMCs. The rearranged segments are TRBV7-3 and TRBJ2-6, and 9 junctional nucleotides match TRBD1. The origin of this receptor is a man aged 25 to 40 in good health and CMV-seropositive. The CDR3 region has the sequence CASSGTGTGSTGANGLTF. The nucleotide sequence reads TGTGCCAGCAGCGGCACCGGGACAGGGAGTACCGGGGCCAACGGCCTGACTTTC.